A selection of T cell receptor beta chains follows, all from one sample in a study of blood T cell repertoires in COVID-19. TCRdb keeps only in-frame clones here, not all; method: immunoSEQ multiplex PCR. The sample shows hundreds of thousands of clones, around 86% of them seen only once. Sequenced input: PBMCs or T cells enriched from blood (not recorded which). The receptors derive from a man aged 55 to 70 who had recovered from COVID-19. The CDR3 runs from the conserved cysteine through the conserved F or W. The order of the fields is V gene, D gene, clone size, J gene, CDR3 DNA, CDR3 protein. D genes are given only for firm matches. Expanded clones get a size class; other rows say once, few or many, or leave the size out.

>TRBV27|TRBD1|-|TRBJ2-1
TGTGTCAGCAGTTCCTTATCGACAGGGAACAATGAGCAGTTCTTC
CVSSSLSTGNNEQFF
>TRBV7-2|-|-|TRBJ2-3
TGTGCCAGCAGCTTAGGCCCAGGGAGCACAGATACGCAGTATTTT
CASSLGPGSTDTQYF
>TRBV5-6|TRBD2|-|TRBJ2-1
TGTGCCAGCAGCTTGGGCTACGCGGGAGGGTACAATGAGCAGTTCTTC
CASSLGYAGGYNEQFF
>TRBV24-1|-|-|TRBJ1-3
TGTGCCACCAGTGAAGGAGGGTCGGGAAACACCATATATTTT
CATSEGGSGNTIYF
>TRBV5-4|TRBD1|-|TRBJ1-4
TGTGCCAGCAGCCCAGGACAGGAGGAAAAACTGTTTTTT
CASSPGQEEKLFF
>TRBV4-2|-|-|TRBJ2-7
TGTGCCAGCAGCCAGAGTGCGGCAGGGCAGGCCTACGAGCAGTACTTC
CASSQSAAGQAYEQYF
>TRBV24-1|-|-|TRBJ2-1
TGTGCCACCAGTGATCTTGTTAGTAATGAGCAGTTCTTC
CATSDLVSNEQFF
>TRBV7-2|-|-|TRBJ2-5
TGTGCCAGCAGCTTGGGACTCCTGGGGACCCAGTACTTC
CASSLGLLGTQYF
>TRBV5-1|-|few|TRBJ1-5
TGCGCCAGCAGCTTGGTGGGAGGTAGCAATCAGCCCCAGCATTTT
CASSLVGGSNQPQHF
>TRBV28|TRBD1|once|TRBJ2-5
TGTGCCAGCAGTAGGACAGGGGGCGCGAAGACCCAGTACTTC
CASSRTGGAKTQYF
>TRBV5-8|TRBD2|-|TRBJ2-3
TGTGCCAGCAGCTTGGTTGGGACTAGGAGAGTTGTGCAGTATTTT
CASSLVGTRRVVQYF
>TRBV28|TRBD1|once|TRBJ2-3
TGTGCCAGCAGACCACATACAGGGGGCCCCACAGATACGCAGTATTTT
CASRPHTGGPTDTQYF
>TRBV7-2|-|-|TRBJ1-2
TGTGCCAGCAGCTTATCCGGGGGGAACTATGGCTACACCTTC
CASSLSGGNYGYTF
>TRBV19|-|once|TRBJ1-5
TGTGCCAGTAGTATCCGGAATCAGCCCCAGCATTTT
CASSIRNQPQHF
>TRBV7-3|-|once|TRBJ2-1
TGTGCCAGCTCGGGCCGGGGGGCGCGCGATGAGCAGTTCTTC
CASSGRGARDEQFF
>TRBV13|TRBD2|-|TRBJ2-1
TGTGCCAGCAGCCCCGGACTAGCGGGAGGTATTGAGCAGTTCTTC
CASSPGLAGGIEQFF
>TRBV10-3|-|-|TRBJ2-3
TGTGCCATCAGTGATCCCGGAGGGAGGACAGATACGCAGTATTTT
CAISDPGGRTDTQYF
>TRBV6-1|TRBD1|-|TRBJ2-5
TGTGCCAGCAGTGTTACCGGACAGGGGGCCTGGGAGACCCAGTACTTC
CASSVTGQGAWETQYF
>TRBV29-1|TRBD2|-|TRBJ2-7
TGCAGCGCTACACGACTAGCGGGCCGCTACGAGCAGTACTTC
CSATRLAGRYEQYF
>TRBV11-2|TRBD2|-|TRBJ2-1
TGTGCCAGCAGCTTAGTTAGCGGGAGAGTCAATGAGCAGTTCTTC
CASSLVSGRVNEQFF
>TRBV20-1|-|-|TRBJ2-3
TGCAGTGCCAGCCTAGCAGATACGCAGTATTTT
CSASLADTQYF
>TRBV6-4|TRBD1|medium-sized|TRBJ2-2
TGTGCCAGCAGCGACGACAGGGATGCCGGGGAGCTGTTTTTT
CASSDDRDAGELFF